Listed below are T cell receptor beta chains from one sample, sequenced in a study of regulatory T cells in long-lasting Graves disease. TCRdb ran MiXCR on the multiplex PCR reads and lists one entry per CDR3 protein. Here the sample spans around 500,000 distinct CDR3 sequences, approximately 13% being singletons. These data also formed part of another study, on T cells in Graves' hyperthyroidism and ophthalmopathy.

Sequences were derived from peripheral blood mononuclear cells (PBMCs), sampled at new diagnosis, from a patient treated with antithyroid drugs. Receptors originate from a man younger than 45 with Graves disease. CDR3s include the opening cysteine and the closing phenylalanine or tryptophan. A D gene is named only where the DNA matches it firmly. Clone sizes are given selectively: once, few, many, or a class where the clone is expanded.

J gene	D gene	clone size	V gene	CDR3 protein	CDR3 DNA
TRBJ2-1	TRBD2	many	TRBV9	CASSAWGSGTSGYNEQFF	TGTGCCAGCAGCGCCTGGGGGTCCGGGACTAGCGGCTACAATGAGCAGTTCTTC
TRBJ1-1	.	many	TRBV3-1	CASSQEDFTEAFF	TGTGCCAGCAGCCAAGAGGACTTCACTGAAGCTTTCTTT
TRBJ2-5	.	many	TRBV20-1	CSARDRLRMTLETQYF	TGCAGTGCTAGAGATCGGCTGCGAATGACACTGGAGACCCAGTACTTC
TRBJ2-5	TRBD2	many	TRBV2	CASNMGLAVETQYF	TGTGCCAGCAATATGGGACTAGCGGTAGAGACCCAGTACTTC
TRBJ1-6	.	.	TRBV6-1	CASSPQGASSPLHF	TGTGCCAGCAGTCCTCAGGGAGCCAGTTCACCCCTCCACTTT
TRBJ2-1	.	many	TRBV11-3	CASSRTPNSGNEQFF	TGTGCCAGCAGCCGCACCCCTAACAGCGGCAATGAGCAGTTCTTC
TRBJ2-1	.	many	TRBV11-2	CASSHTGVHEQFF	TGTGCCAGCAGCCATACTGGTGTTCATGAGCAGTTCTTC
TRBJ2-2	.	.	TRBV19	CATRGPGELFF	TGTGCCACCCGAGGGCCCGGGGAGCTGTTTTTT
TRBJ2-1	TRBD2	.	TRBV6-1	CASSPSGIPYNEQFF	TGTGCCAGCAGCCCCAGCGGGATACCCTACAATGAGCAGTTCTTC
TRBJ1-3	.	few	TRBV7-9	CASSLEISSGNTIYF	TGTGCCAGCAGCTTAGAGATTTCCTCTGGAAACACCATATATTTT
TRBJ1-2	TRBD1	.	TRBV6-1	CASSDDRGSGSGGHTF	TGTGCCAGCTCGGATGACAGGGGCAGCGGGTCGGGTGGCCACACCTTC
TRBJ1-5	.	.	TRBV5-5	CASSLDREGQPQHF	TGTGCCAGCAGCTTGGACAGGGAAGGCCAGCCCCAGCATTTT
TRBJ2-3	.	many	TRBV3-1	CASSPAGAGSADTQYF	TGTGCCAGCAGCCCCGCCGGGGCGGGATCCGCAGATACGCAGTATTTT
TRBJ2-3	.	many	TRBV7-9	CASSLYGAGNTDTQYF	TGTGCCAGCAGCTTATATGGTGCGGGGAACACAGATACGCAGTATTTT
TRBJ2-7	TRBD1	many	TRBV12-3/TRBV12-4	CASSRGDRAYEQYF	TGTGCCAGCAGTAGAGGGGACAGAGCCTACGAGCAGTACTTC
TRBJ2-7	.	few	TRBV10-1	CASSLTAFSEQYF	TGCGCCAGCAGTCTCACAGCCTTCTCCGAGCAGTACTTC
TRBJ2-5	.	many	TRBV12-3/TRBV12-4	CASRAGGGGETQYF	TGTGCCAGCAGAGCCGGGGGAGGAGGCGAGACCCAGTACTTC
TRBJ1-5	.	few	TRBV10-2	CATSVSEVTQPQHF	TGCGCCACCTCGGTCTCCGAGGTCACTCAGCCCCAGCATTTT
TRBJ1-2	.	many	TRBV11-2	CASSQGDYGYTF	TGTGCCAGCAGCCAGGGAGACTATGGCTACACCTTC